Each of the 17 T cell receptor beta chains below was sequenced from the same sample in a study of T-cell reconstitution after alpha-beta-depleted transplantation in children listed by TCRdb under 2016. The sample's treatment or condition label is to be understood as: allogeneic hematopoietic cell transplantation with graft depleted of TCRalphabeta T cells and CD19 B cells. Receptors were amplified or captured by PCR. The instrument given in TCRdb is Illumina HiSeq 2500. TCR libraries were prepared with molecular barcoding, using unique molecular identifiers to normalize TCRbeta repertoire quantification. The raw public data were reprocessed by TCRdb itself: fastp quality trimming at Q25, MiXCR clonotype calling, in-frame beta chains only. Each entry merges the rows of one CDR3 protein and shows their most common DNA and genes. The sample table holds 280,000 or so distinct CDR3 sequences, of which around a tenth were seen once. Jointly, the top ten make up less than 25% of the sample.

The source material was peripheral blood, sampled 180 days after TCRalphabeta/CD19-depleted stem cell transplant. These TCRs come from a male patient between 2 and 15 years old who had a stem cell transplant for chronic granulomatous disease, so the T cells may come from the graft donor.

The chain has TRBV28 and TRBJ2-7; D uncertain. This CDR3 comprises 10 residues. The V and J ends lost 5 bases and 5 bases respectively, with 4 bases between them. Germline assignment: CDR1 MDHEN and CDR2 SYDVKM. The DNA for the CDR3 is TGTGCCAGCAGTGAGAACGAGCAGTACTTC. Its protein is CASSENEQYF.

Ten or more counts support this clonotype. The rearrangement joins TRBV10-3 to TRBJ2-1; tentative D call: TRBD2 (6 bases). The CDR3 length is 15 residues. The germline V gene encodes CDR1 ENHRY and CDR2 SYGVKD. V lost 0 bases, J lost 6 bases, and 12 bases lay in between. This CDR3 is CAISESRDSINEQFF. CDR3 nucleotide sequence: TGTGCCATCAGTGAGTCGAGGGACTCAATCAATGAGCAGTTCTTC.

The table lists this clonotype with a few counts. CDR3 in amino acids: CAGQGPRYGYTF. Here the CDR3 DNA reads TGTGCCGGGCAGGGGCCTCGATATGGCTACACCTTC. The chain couples TRBV30 to TRBJ1-2; perhaps TRBD1 as D (6 bases). Germline V gene data show CDR1 as GTSNPN and CDR2 as SVGIG (reference sequence). The CDR3 contains 12 residues. V lost 8 bases and J 5 bases, leaving 15 bases between the germline ends.

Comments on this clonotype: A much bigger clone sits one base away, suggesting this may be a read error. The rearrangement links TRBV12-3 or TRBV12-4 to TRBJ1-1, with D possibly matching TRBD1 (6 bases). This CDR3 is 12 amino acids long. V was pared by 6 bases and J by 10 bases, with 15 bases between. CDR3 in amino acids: CASRRQEIGAFF. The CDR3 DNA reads TGTGCCAGCAGACGACAGGAGATTGGAGCTTTCTTT.

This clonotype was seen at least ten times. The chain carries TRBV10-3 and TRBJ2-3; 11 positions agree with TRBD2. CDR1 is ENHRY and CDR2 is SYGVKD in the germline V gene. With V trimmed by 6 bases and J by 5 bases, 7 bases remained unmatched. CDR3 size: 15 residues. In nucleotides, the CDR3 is TGTGCCATCAGAGATAGCGGGGGGGCCATAGATACGCAGTATTTT. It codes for CAIRDSGGAIDTQYF.

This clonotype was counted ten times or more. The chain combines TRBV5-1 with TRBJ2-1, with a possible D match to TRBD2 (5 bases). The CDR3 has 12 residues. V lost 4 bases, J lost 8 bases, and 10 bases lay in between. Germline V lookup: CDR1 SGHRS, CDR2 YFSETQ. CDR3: CASSLGAHEQFF. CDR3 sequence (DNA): TGCGCCAGCAGCCTGGGAGCCCATGAGCAGTTCTTC.

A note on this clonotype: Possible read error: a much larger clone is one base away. CDR3 loop: CCASGLAGGLFYNEQFF. The CDR3, as DNA: TGCTGTGCTAGTGGACTAGCGGGGGGGCTATTCTACAATGAGCAGTTCTTC. This chain joins TRBV20-1 and TRBJ2-1, with 15 bases fitting TRBD2. The CDR3 contains 17 residues. Germline V gene lookup returns CDR1 DFQATT and CDR2 SNEGSKA (reference sequence).

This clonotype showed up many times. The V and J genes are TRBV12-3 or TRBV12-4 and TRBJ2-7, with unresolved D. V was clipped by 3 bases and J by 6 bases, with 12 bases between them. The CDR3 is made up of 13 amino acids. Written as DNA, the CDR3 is TGTGCCAGCAGTTTTGTACAAGGCGGCGAGCAGTACTTC. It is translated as CASSFVQGGEQYF.

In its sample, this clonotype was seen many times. CDR3 nucleotide sequence: TGTGCCAGCAGTGAAATAACAGATACGCAGTATTTT. Protein: CASSEITDTQYF. J is TRBJ2-3 and V is TRBV6-1; D unresolved. CDR1 is MNHNS and CDR2 is SASEGT in the germline V gene. The CDR3 length is 12 residues. Trimming took off 2 bases at V and 3 bases at J, with 3 bases between the two ends.

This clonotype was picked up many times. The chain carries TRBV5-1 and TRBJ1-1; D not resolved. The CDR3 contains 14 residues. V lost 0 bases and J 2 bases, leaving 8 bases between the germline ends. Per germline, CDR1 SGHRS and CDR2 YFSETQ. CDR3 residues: CASSLVGSNTEAFF. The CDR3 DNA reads TGCGCCAGCAGCTTGGTAGGGTCAAACACTGAAGCTTTCTTT. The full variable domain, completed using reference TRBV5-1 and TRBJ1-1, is KAGVTQTPRYLIKTRGQQVTLSCSPISGHRSVSWYQQTPGQGLQFLFEYFSETQRNKGNFPGRFSGRQFSNSRSEMNVSTLELGDSALYLCASSLVGSNTEAFFGQGTRLTVV.

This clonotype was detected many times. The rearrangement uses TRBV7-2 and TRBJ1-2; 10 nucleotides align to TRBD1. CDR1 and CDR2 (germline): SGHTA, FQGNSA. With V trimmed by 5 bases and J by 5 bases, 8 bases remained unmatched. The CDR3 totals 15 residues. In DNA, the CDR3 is TGTGCCAGCAGCATACGGGACAGGGGACATTATGGCTACACCTTC. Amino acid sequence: CASSIRDRGHYGYTF.

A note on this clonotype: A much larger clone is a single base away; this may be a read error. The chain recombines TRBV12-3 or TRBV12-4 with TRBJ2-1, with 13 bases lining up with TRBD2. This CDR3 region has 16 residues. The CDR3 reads CTSSAPGLAGYNEQFF. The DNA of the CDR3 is TGTACCAGCAGTGCCCCGGGACTAGCGGGATACAATGAGCAGTTCTTC.

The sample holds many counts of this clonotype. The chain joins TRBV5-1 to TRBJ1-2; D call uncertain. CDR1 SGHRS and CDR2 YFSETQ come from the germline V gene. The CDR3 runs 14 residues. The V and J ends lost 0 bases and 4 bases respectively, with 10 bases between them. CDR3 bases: TGCGCCAGCAGCTTGGAAGGCTTCAGCTATGGCTACACCTTC. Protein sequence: CASSLEGFSYGYTF.

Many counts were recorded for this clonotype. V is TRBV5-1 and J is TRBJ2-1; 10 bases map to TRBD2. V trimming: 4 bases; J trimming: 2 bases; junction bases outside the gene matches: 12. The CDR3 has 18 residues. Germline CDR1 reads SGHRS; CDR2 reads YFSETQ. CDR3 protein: CASSPDRIGLAAYNEQFF. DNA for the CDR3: TGCGCCAGCAGCCCGGACAGGATTGGACTAGCGGCCTACAATGAGCAGTTCTTC.

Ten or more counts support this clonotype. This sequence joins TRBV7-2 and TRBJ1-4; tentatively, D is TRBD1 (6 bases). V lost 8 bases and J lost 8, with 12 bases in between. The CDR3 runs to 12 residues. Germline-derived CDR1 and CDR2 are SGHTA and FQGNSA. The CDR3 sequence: CASGRGGEKLFF. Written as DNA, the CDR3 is TGTGCCAGCGGCAGGGGAGGAGAAAAACTGTTTTTT. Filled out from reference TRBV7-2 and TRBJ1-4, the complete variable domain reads GAGVSQSPSNKVTEKGKDVELRCDPISGHTALYWYRQSLGQGLEFLIYFQGNSAPDKSGLPSDRFSAERTGGSVSTLTIQRTQQEDSAVYLCASGRGGEKLFFGSGTQLSVL.

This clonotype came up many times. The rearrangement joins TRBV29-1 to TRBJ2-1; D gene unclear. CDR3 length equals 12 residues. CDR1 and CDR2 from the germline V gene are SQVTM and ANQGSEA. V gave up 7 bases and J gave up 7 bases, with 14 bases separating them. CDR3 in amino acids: CSADLRMNEQFF. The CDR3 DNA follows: TGCAGCGCAGACCTCCGGATGAATGAGCAGTTCTTC.

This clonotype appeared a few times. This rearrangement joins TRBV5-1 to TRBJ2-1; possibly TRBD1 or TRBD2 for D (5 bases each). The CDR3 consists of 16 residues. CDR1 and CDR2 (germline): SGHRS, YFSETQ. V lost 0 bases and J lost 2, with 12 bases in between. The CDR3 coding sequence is TGCGCCAGCAGCTTGGGGGGGTGGAGCACCTACAATGAGCAGTTCTTC. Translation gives CASSLGGWSTYNEQFF. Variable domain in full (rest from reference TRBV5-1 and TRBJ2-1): KAGVTQTPRYLIKTRGQQVTLSCSPISGHRSVSWYQQTPGQGLQFLFEYFSETQRNKGNFPGRFSGRQFSNSRSEMNVSTLELGDSALYLCASSLGGWSTYNEQFFGPGTRLTVL.